Shown below are 8 T cell receptor beta chains from a single sample sequenced in a study of Ad26.COV2.S vaccination and SARS-CoV-2 variants. Specified treatment: around 19 received Ad26.COV2.S at low or high dose, single or two shots; about five received placebo; per-sample allocation not given. It was on day 63 after the first vaccine or placebo injection that samples were taken. The data were produced by immunoSEQ multiplex PCR, yet TCRdb's version contains in-frame clones alone and is incomplete. The data hold hundreds of thousands of clones, with about 89% observed a single time. This specimen consisted of peripheral blood, obtained in a trial of Ad26.COV2.S vaccine versus placebo. The receptors derive from a person between 18 and 65 years old who received the Ad26.COV2.S COVID-19 vaccine or a placebo.

The rearrangement links TRBV6-5 to TRBJ2-1; perhaps TRBD2 as D (6 bases). There are 14 residues in the CDR3. Trimming took off 4 bases at V and 2 bases at J, with 9 bases between the two ends. The germline V gene has CDR1 MNHEY and CDR2 SVGAGI. The DNA of the CDR3 is TGTGCCAGCAGTTTGGACTATACCTACAATGAGCAGTTCTTC. Translating gives CASSLDYTYNEQFF.

This chain connects TRBV6-4 to TRBJ2-2; unclear D gene. The CDR3 loop spans 13 amino acids. With 5 bases removed from V and 6 bases from J, the gap between germline ends came to 10 bases. Germline loops: CDR1 MRHNA, CDR2 SNTAGT. DNA of the CDR3: TGTGCCAGCAGTCTCAGATTGGCCGGGGAGCTGTTTTTT. This sequence encodes CASSLRLAGELFF.

V is TRBV19 and J is TRBJ2-3; D is unresolved. The germline CDR1 and CDR2 sequences are LNHDA and SQIVND (reference sequence). V shed 6 bases and J shed 1 base, with 8 bases lying between them. CDR3 length: 13 amino acids. CDR3 coding DNA: TGTGCCAGTAGGTTGCAGGGCACAGATACGCAGTATTTT. This gives the protein CASRLQGTDTQYF.

This clone was detected only once. This chain uses TRBV7-8 with TRBJ1-6; D is perhaps TRBD1 (5 bases). Deletions cut 3 bases from V and 7 bases from J, with 10 bases between. CDR1 and CDR2 (germline): SGHVS, FQNEAQ. The CDR3 extends over 14 amino acids. In DNA, the CDR3 is TGTGCCAGCAGCTTGCAGGGTGGGAATTCACCCCTCCACTTT. Its translation: CASSLQGGNSPLHF.

This chain connects TRBV27 to TRBJ1-2; possibly TRBD1 for D (6 bases). The CDR3 has 14 residues. The V gene's germline CDR1 is MNHEY and CDR2 SMNVEV (reference sequence). Between the trimmed V and J ends, which lost 8 bases and 2 bases, there was a span of 15 bases. CDR3 in amino acids: CASAPAGGNYGYTF. CDR3 in DNA: TGTGCCAGCGCCCCGGCTGGGGGCAACTATGGCTACACCTTC.

This clone was counted a single time. V and J are TRBV20-1 and TRBJ2-1; 9 positions match TRBD2. In germline, CDR1 is DFQATT, CDR2 SNEGSKA (reference sequence). Losses at the gene ends were 3 bases for V and 4 bases for J; bases not matched to a gene: 7. The length of the CDR3 is 15 residues. CDR3 nucleotides: TGCAGTGCTAGTACTTTTCTAGCGGGATACAATGAGCAGTTCTTC. Translating gives CSASTFLAGYNEQFF.

This clone was found once. The chain is built from TRBV7-2 and TRBJ2-1, with D unclear. Germline assignment: CDR1 SGHTA and CDR2 FQGNSA. This CDR3 has 14 amino acids. The ends were cut back, 2 bases at V and 5 bases at J, with 10 bases in the middle. CDR3 protein: CASSLWIKNNEQFF. CDR3 nucleotide sequence: TGTGCCAGCAGCTTATGGATAAAAAACAATGAGCAGTTCTTC.

The chain uses TRBV5-1 and TRBJ1-2; D gene uncertain. The V gene's germline CDR1 is SGHRS and CDR2 YFSETQ. With 2 bases removed from V and 1 base from J, the gap between germline ends came to 9 bases. This CDR3 contains 14 residues. The CDR3 here is CASSFLGSNYGYTF. The DNA of the CDR3 is TGCGCCAGCAGCTTCTTAGGGAGTAACTATGGCTACACCTTC. The complete variable domain, with remaining parts taken from reference TRBV5-1 and TRBJ1-2, reads KAGVTQTPRYLIKTRGQQVTLSCSPISGHRSVSWYQQTPGQGLQFLFEYFSETQRNKGNFPGRFSGRQFSNSRSEMNVSTLELGDSALYLCASSFLGSNYGYTFGSGTRLTVV.